Presented here are 6 T cell receptor beta chains from one specimen sequenced in a study of T-cell reconstitution after alpha-beta-depleted transplantation in children. TCRbeta library preparation incorporated unique molecular identifiers. Each CDR3 protein is one row after TCRdb ran MiXCR on the PCR reads. There are more than 500,000 distinct CDR3 sequences in the sample; over 9.5% occur only once, and 14% lies in the top ten. This material consisted of PBMCs, mostly from graft donor cells, taken 180 days after TCRalphabeta/CD19-depleted stem cell transplant. These receptors all stem from a female patient between 2 and 15 years old who had a stem cell transplant for aplastic anemia, so the T cells may come from the graft donor.

This chain uses TRBV4-3 with TRBJ2-1; 13 bases line up with TRBD2. CDR1 LGHNA and CDR2 YSLEER come from the germline V gene. The CDR3 has 19 amino acids. Trimming took 5 bases from V and 7 from J; bases not matched to a gene: 17. Written as DNA, the CDR3 is TGCGCCAGCAGCTCCAATCCTCGGACTAGCGGGAGATCGAGGAATGAGCAGTTCTTC. Protein product: CASSSNPRTSGRSRNEQFF.

J is TRBJ2-5 and V is TRBV24-1; D possibly matches TRBD1 or TRBD2 (5 bases each). CDR3 length: 11 residues. Germline values: CDR1 KGHDR, CDR2 SFDVKD. Trimming shortened V by 9 bases and J by 5 bases, and 9 bases separated the two germline ends. DNA for the CDR3: TGTGCCACCGGGGACCGGGAGACCCAGTACTTC. As protein: CATGDRETQYF.

This clonotype occurred many times. The chain employs TRBV6-5 and TRBJ1-4; D is possibly TRBD1 (6 bases). With 0 bases removed from V and 8 bases from J, the gap between germline ends came to 10 bases. There are 14 residues in the CDR3. CDR1 and CDR2 from the germline V gene are MNHEY and SVGAGI. This CDR3 reads CASSYSEGGEKLFF. The CDR3 nucleotides read TGTGCCAGCAGTTACTCAGAGGGGGGCGAAAAACTGTTTTTT.

The rearrangement joins TRBV7-2 to TRBJ2-1; the match to TRBD1 covers 7 bases. The CDR3 covers 15 residues. V shed 2 bases and J 8 bases; nucleotides not matched to a gene: 9. CDR1 and CDR2 (germline): SGHTA, FQGNSA. The CDR3 reads CASSLRGPNPDEQFF. The CDR3, as DNA: TGTGCCAGCAGCTTAAGGGGGCCCAACCCCGATGAGCAGTTCTTC. The complete variable domain, with remaining parts taken from reference TRBV7-2 and TRBJ2-1, reads GAGVSQSPSNKVTEKGKDVELRCDPISGHTALYWYRQSLGQGLEFLIYFQGNSAPDKSGLPSDRFSAERTGGSVSTLTIQRTQQEDSAVYLCASSLRGPNPDEQFFGPGTRLTVL.

The chain recombines TRBV12-3 or TRBV12-4 with TRBJ2-1; 8 nucleotides agree with TRBD2. CDR3 size: 15 residues. The ends lost 6 bases at V and 7 bases at J; junction bases unmatched: 11. The CDR3: CASSNGLAVLNEQFF. CDR3 nucleotide sequence: TGTGCCAGCAGCAACGGACTAGCCGTCTTAAATGAGCAGTTCTTC.

The table lists this clonotype with a few counts. V usage is TRBV19 and J usage is TRBJ2-1; 10 bases match TRBD2. Germline V CDR1 and CDR2: LNHDA, SQIVND (reference sequence). The CDR3 is 15 amino acids. V lost 3 bases and J lost 8; bases outside the gene matches: 7. The CDR3 coding sequence is TGTGCCAGTAGTATTGTCTCTAGCGGGAGATATGAGCAGTTCTTC. This codes for CASSIVSSGRYEQFF.